The 5 T cell receptor beta chains listed next were all sequenced from one sample in a study of CD8 T cells in ankylosing spondylitis. Each CDR3 protein gets one entry after TCRdb re-called the 5' RACE reads with MiXCR. The profile shows around 210,000 distinct CDR3 sequences, 8% to 10% of them singletons. Sequenced input: blood, either unsorted or a sorted T cell fraction (not recorded which). All receptors derive from a female donor with ankylosing spondylitis or in good health (not recorded which).

This clonotype was recorded at least ten times. The chain combines TRBV20-1 with TRBJ2-3, with TRBD2 identical over 8 bases. The CDR3 spans 15 residues. Losses at the gene ends were 0 bases for V and 3 bases for J; bases not matched to a gene: 5. CDR1 is DFQATT, CDR2 SNEGSKA, per germline (reference sequence). The CDR3 loop is CSARDEASGTDTQYF. DNA of the CDR3: TGCAGTGCTAGAGATGAGGCTAGCGGGACAGATACGCAGTATTTT.

This clonotype has ten or more counts. The chain joins TRBV7-9 to TRBJ1-2; weak D call: TRBD1 (5 bases). The germline gives CDR1 SEHNR, CDR2 FQNEAQ (reference sequence). The CDR3 is made up of 10 amino acids. V lost 10 bases, J lost 6 bases, and 9 bases lay in between. The CDR3 region has the DNA TGTGCCACCCGAGGGGATGGCTACACCTTC. It translates to CATRGDGYTF.

There are many counts of this clonotype. The chain carries TRBV29-1 and TRBJ1-4; D not certain. The length of the CDR3 is 11 residues. Germline V gene lookup returns CDR1 SQVTM and CDR2 ANQGSEA. Trimming took off 3 bases at V and 12 bases at J, with 11 bases between the two ends. CDR3 nucleotide sequence: TGCAGCGTTGACGGGGAAAGTGAACTGTTTTTT. Translated: CSVDGESELFF.

This clonotype was observed at least ten times. This chain links TRBV15 with TRBJ2-1; no firm D call. Germline CDR1 and CDR2: LNHNV and YYDKDF (reference sequence). This CDR3 is 12 amino acids long. Trimming took 1 base from V and 8 from J, leaving 6 bases between them. CDR3: CATSRGWYEQFF. The CDR3, as DNA: TGTGCCACCAGCAGAGGATGGTATGAGCAGTTCTTC.

This clonotype was found many times. The rearrangement uses TRBV7-2 and TRBJ2-1; no reliable D call. V was clipped by 3 bases and J by 6 bases, with 12 bases between them. Germline CDR1 is SGHTA and CDR2 is FQGNSA. The CDR3 runs 14 residues. The CDR3 DNA sequence: TGTGCCAGCAGCTTTTTCGGACGTTCCAATGAGCAGTTCTTC. It translates to CASSFFGRSNEQFF.